The TCR beta chain under discussion was sequenced for a study of cytomegalovirus exposure and HLA in healthy donors. On this clone: The antigen remains unidentified.

Study-wide findings and caveats: Relative to equally common others, HLA-associated TCR beta chains showed greater clonal expansion in a later analysis. Among the most significant clusters, several appeared linked to common viral pathogens in a later analysis.

The germline CDR1 and CDR2 sequences are MGHRA and YSYEKL. The V gene lost 1 base and the J gene lost 2 bases, with 11 bases spanning the gap. CDR3 length: 15 residues. This PCR relied on a set of 60 Vbeta primers and 13 Jbeta primers. Per the authors' pipeline: An analysis performed later counted around 86 million unique TCR beta chains (roughly 11 million of them shared). The table came from immunoSEQ multiplex PCR; TCRdb's copy has only in-frame clones and leaves some out. For V, J and clone size, that table is used; D and trimming come from the DNA. Here the sample spans more than 100,000 clones, 76% being singletons.

Sequencing was carried out using PBMCs. The sequence was collected from a woman between 18 and 29 years old in good health and CMV-seropositive. The chain is built from TRBV4-1 and TRBJ1-2; possible D gene TRBD1, 5 bases. Here the CDR3 reads CASSQGRQTNYGYTF. CDR3 in DNA: TGCGCCAGCAGCCAAGGTCGACAGACCAACTATGGCTACACCTTC.